This is a list of T cell receptor beta chains from one sample in a study of Ad26.COV2.S vaccination and SARS-CoV-2 variants. The method was immunoSEQ multiplex PCR; TCRdb's version includes in-frame clones alone and lacks a portion of them. The sample contains hundreds of thousands of clones, around 89% of which appear only once. Material: peripheral blood, obtained in a trial of Ad26.COV2.S vaccine versus placebo. These receptor sequences come from a person aged 18-60 years who received the Ad26.COV2.S COVID-19 vaccine or a placebo. Each CDR3 is given with its conserved first and last residue. The D gene is left open where the match is weak. The size field is filled for only some rows; it gives once, few, many or a size class.

d_gene	j_gene	abundance	v_gene	CDR3nt	CDR3aa
.	TRBJ2-5	.	TRBV6-2/TRBV6-3	TGTGCCAGCAGTTACCACGATCAAGAGACCCAGTACTTC	CASSYHDQETQYF
TRBD2	TRBJ2-1	.	TRBV7-9	TGTGCCAGCAGCGAGAGGACTAGCGCTTCCTACAATGAGCAGTTCTTC	CASSERTSASYNEQFF
.	TRBJ1-1	.	TRBV6-5	TGTGCCAGCAGTTACACGGGACGTCTGAACACTGAAGCTTTCTTT	CASSYTGRLNTEAFF
.	TRBJ2-4	.	TRBV28	TGTGCCACCGCACATCAATCCAGGGCGCTAGCCAAAAACATTCAGTACTTC	CATAHQSRALAKNIQYF
.	TRBJ1-1	.	TRBV9	TGTGCCAGCAGCGGCCGGGAGTGGGGGGCCGCTGAAGCTTTCTTT	CASSGREWGAAEAFF
.	TRBJ2-2	few	TRBV27	TGTGCCAGCAGTTTAGGAGCGGCCGGCGAGCTGTTTTTT	CASSLGAAGELFF
.	TRBJ1-1	.	TRBV20-1	TGCAGTGCTAGTCTAAAGCCACGATTTAATTCCCTGAACACTGAAGCTTTCTTT	CSASLKPRFNSLNTEAFF
TRBD1	TRBJ1-5	once	TRBV6-2/TRBV6-3	TGTGCCAGCAGTAGGGACAGTATCAATCAGCCCCAGCATTTT	CASSRDSINQPQHF
.	TRBJ1-5	.	TRBV5-6	TGTGCCAGCAGCTTGCGGGCCGCCAATCAGCCCCAGCATTTT	CASSLRAANQPQHF
TRBD2	TRBJ2-2	.	TRBV6-4	TGTGCCAGCAGTGCCCTAGCGGGAGGGCCGTTCGGGGAGCTGTTTTTT	CASSALAGGPFGELFF
.	TRBJ1-5	few	TRBV6-5	TGTGCCAGCAGTTACTCATCGAGGGGCAATCAGCCCCAGCATTTT	CASSYSSRGNQPQHF
TRBD1	TRBJ2-2	.	TRBV19	TGTGCCAGTAGTATAGGTCAGGGGGCGCGGGCCGGGGAGCTGTTTTTT	CASSIGQGARAGELFF
.	TRBJ1-1	.	TRBV5-1	TGCGCCAGCAGCTTGGTCCGGCGGGGGAACACTGAAGCTTTCTTT	CASSLVRRGNTEAFF
.	TRBJ1-4	.	TRBV12-3/TRBV12-4	TGTGCCAGCAGCCGAGACAGCAATGAAAAACTGTTTTTT	CASSRDSNEKLFF
.	TRBJ2-2	.	TRBV12-3/TRBV12-4	TGTGCCAGCAGTTTAAATATCGGGGAGCTGTTTTTT	CASSLNIGELFF
.	TRBJ2-1	once	TRBV11-3	TGTGCCAGCAGCTTATTCACTTCCAAACGCGATGAGCAGTTCTTC	CASSLFTSKRDEQFF
TRBD1	TRBJ1-1	.	TRBV19	TGTGCCAGTAGTACAGGGGGCTCCACTGAAGCTTTCTTT	CASSTGGSTEAFF